This T cell receptor beta chain emerged from a study of shared clonotypes between healthy human individuals. Study-wide results and caveats: Larger estimated richness was generally seen in naive subsets than in memory subsets.

In the CD4+ fraction, cells were divided into CD45RA+ naive and CD45RA-negative memory subsets. Notes on this clone: The target antigen is unknown.

Original analysis: ImmunoSEQ output held junction-only sequences without quality scores, so filtering differed. Sequencing used immunoSEQ multiplex PCR; TCRdb keeps in-frame clones, though not all of them. V, J and clone size are those of that table, while D and trimming were read from the DNA. This sample yields about 1 million clones, of which around 76% are seen a single time; 1.4% belongs to the top ten. Trimming removed 4 bases from V and 6 bases from J, with 15 bases in between. The CDR3 runs 14 residues. CDR1 and CDR2 (germline): SGHDT, YYEEEE. The TCR originated in a man in his late teens or twenties in good health. Input material: memory CD4+ T cells sorted from blood. Documented subset: CD45RA-negative fraction. The chain links TRBV5-6 to TRBJ2-3, with a tentative D call TRBD1 (6 bases). The CDR3 region has the DNA TGTGCCAGCAGCACCGATACAGGGCGGGATACGCAGTATTTT. Translation gives CASSTDTGRDTQYF.